This T cell receptor (beta chain) was recorded in a study of blood T cell repertoires in COVID-19. V lost 2 bases and J 4 bases, leaving 11 bases between the germline ends. This CDR3 comprises 14 residues. Germline assignment: CDR1 ENHRY and CDR2 SYGVKD. Profiled with immunoSEQ multiplex PCR; TCRdb holds only in-frame clones, not every one. The table lists 150,000 to 200,000 clones, around 80% of them singletons. Specimen: peripheral blood. The TCR comes from a woman older than 75 with active or convalescent COVID-19. V is TRBV10-3 and J is TRBJ1-2; D remains ambiguous. CDR3: CAISEGQNVYGYTF. DNA of the CDR3: TGTGCCATCAGTGAGGGGCAGAATGTCTATGGCTACACCTTC.